This TCR beta chain stems from a study of T cell repertoires in urothelial bladder cancer. Across the whole study: Three lesions each were cT0, cTa, cT1, and cT2 or greater.

Generated by immunoSEQ multiplex PCR, the TCRdb table keeps only in-frame clones and is missing some. The sample includes some 11,000 clones, more than 60% of them seen just once. Notes on this clone: The antigen is not known.

The study's findings and limits: A single clone reached 2% to 2.5% in benign versus up to roughly 15% in carcinoma.

This receptor was identified in a human donor with a benign inflammatory bladder lesion. Material for sequencing was tumor-infiltrating cells from bladder cancer.

DNA of the CDR3: TGCGCCAGCAGCTTGCTCGGACTAGCCAACAATGAGCAGTTCTTC. As protein: CASSLLGLANNEQFF. J is TRBJ2-1 and V is TRBV5-1; 8 bases map to TRBD2. The V gene's germline CDR1 is SGHRS and CDR2 YFSETQ. The junction had 5 bases not matched to a gene; V was cut back by 1 base and J by 5 bases. CDR3 length equals 15 residues.